Listed here is a single T cell receptor beta chain. The sample comes from a study of shared clonotypes between healthy human individuals. Germline V gene lookup returns CDR1 SGHDT and CDR2 YYEEEE. The CDR3 has 14 amino acids. V was cut by 0 bases and J by 3 bases, with 9 bases left in between. Profiling relied on immunoSEQ multiplex PCR, and the TCRdb table lists in-frame clones only, not all of them. This sample has some 1 million clones, with about 75% found just once. The J gene is TRBJ2-5, the V gene TRBV5-6, with D tentatively TRBD2 (5 bases). The TCR was taken from a man aged 18 to 30 in good health. Sequenced material: memory CD4+ T cells sorted from blood. Subset meaning: CD45RA-negative fraction. In nucleotides, the CDR3 is TGTGCCAGCAGCTTGGTGAGCGGAAAAGAGACCCAGTACTTC. Translating it yields CASSLVSGKETQYF.